Listed below are T cell receptor beta chains from one sample, sequenced in a study of T cells in Graves' hyperthyroidism and ophthalmopathy. Each CDR3 protein is one row after TCRdb ran MiXCR on the multiplex PCR reads. This table has more than 500,000 distinct CDR3 sequences, roughly 15% appearing once. Sequenced material: blood. Every receptor here comes from a woman aged 30 to 39 with Graves' ophthalmopathy. Both conserved end residues are part of each CDR3. D genes are given only for firm matches. Some rows have no size entry. The others give once, few or many, or a class for an expanded clone.

size,J,D,V,CDR3,DNA
NA,TRBJ1-4,TRBD1,TRBV6-4,CASSAAGGSGEKLFF,TGCGCCAGCAGTGCCGCAGGGGGATCGGGTGAAAAACTGTTTTTT
many,TRBJ2-7,TRBD1,TRBV28,CASSLYRGLDEQYF,TGTGCCAGCAGTTTATACAGGGGGCTCGACGAGCAGTACTTC
few,TRBJ1-5,NA,TRBV19,CASSRWRLDQPQHF,TGTGCCAGTAGTAGGTGGAGGTTGGATCAGCCCCAGCATTTT
NA,TRBJ1-6,NA,TRBV11-2,CASSLQTVDGSPLHF,TGTGCCAGCAGCTTACAGACAGTGGATGGATCACCCCTCCACTTT
few,TRBJ2-7,TRBD2,TRBV6-1,CASNLAGGPVQYF,TGTGCCAGCAACCTAGCGGGAGGGCCGGTGCAGTACTTC
many,TRBJ2-1,TRBD2,TRBV28,CASSSPHLAGGGNEQFF,TGTGCCAGCAGTTCGCCCCACCTAGCGGGGGGGGGCAATGAGCAGTTCTTC
many,TRBJ1-1,TRBD1,TRBV30,CAWSENRGRDTEAFF,TGTGCCTGGAGTGAGAACAGGGGGAGGGACACTGAAGCTTTCTTT
few,TRBJ2-1,NA,TRBV7-2,CASSLARSYNEQFF,TGTGCCAGCAGCTTGGCTCGTAGCTACAATGAGCAGTTCTTC
NA,TRBJ2-1,NA,TRBV19,CASSTPSSSNEQFF,TGTGCCAGTAGTACTCCGTCCTCGAGCAATGAGCAGTTCTTC
few,TRBJ1-5,TRBD1,TRBV7-9,CASSSTGDSNQPQHF,TGTGCCAGCAGCTCGACAGGGGATAGCAATCAGCCCCAGCATTTT
many,TRBJ1-1,NA,TRBV3-1,CASVRNTEAFF,TGTGCCAGCGTACGGAACACTGAAGCTTTCTTT
many,TRBJ1-2,NA,TRBV7-2,CASSLDRADGYTF,TGTGCCAGCAGCTTAGACAGGGCGGATGGCTACACCTTC
few,TRBJ1-5,NA,TRBV10-3,CAISEYGARNQPQHF,TGTGCCATCAGTGAATATGGGGCCCGCAATCAGCCCCAGCATTTT
many,TRBJ2-1,TRBD1,TRBV6-5,CASSYLGTGYNEQFF,TGTGCCAGCAGTTACCTAGGGACAGGTTACAATGAGCAGTTCTTC
NA,TRBJ2-5,TRBD2,TRBV3-1,CASSQEREWSETQYF,TGTGCCAGCAGCCAAGAGCGGGAGTGGTCAGAGACCCAGTACTTC
many,TRBJ1-1,TRBD1,TRBV12-3/TRBV12-4,CASSPRGARNTEAFF,TGTGCCAGCAGTCCCAGGGGGGCGAGGAATACTGAAGCTTTCTTT
NA,TRBJ2-1,NA,TRBV6-1,CASSPAPGRGEQFF,TGTGCCAGCAGCCCAGCTCCGGGGCGCGGTGAGCAGTTCTTC
NA,TRBJ1-2,TRBD1,TRBV20-1,CSAPTGAGAFNYGYTF,TGCAGTGCTCCTACAGGGGCAGGGGCCTTCAACTATGGCTACACCTTC
many,TRBJ2-1,TRBD2,TRBV5-6,CASSFGLAGGPLNGENEQFF,TGTGCCAGCAGCTTCGGACTAGCGGGAGGGCCGTTAAATGGTGAGAATGAGCAGTTCTTC
NA,TRBJ2-1,NA,TRBV4-3,CASSQVRGSYNEQFF,TGCGCCAGCAGCCAAGTCCGGGGCTCCTACAATGAGCAGTTCTTC